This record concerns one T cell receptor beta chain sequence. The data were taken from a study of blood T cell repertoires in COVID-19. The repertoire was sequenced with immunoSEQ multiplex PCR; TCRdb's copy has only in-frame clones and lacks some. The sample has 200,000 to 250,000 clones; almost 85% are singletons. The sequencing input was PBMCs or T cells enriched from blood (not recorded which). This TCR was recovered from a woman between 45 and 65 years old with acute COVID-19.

This chain's CDR3 is CASSLLTGVETEAFF. In nucleotides, the CDR3 is TGCGCCAGCAGCTTACTCACAGGGGTGGAAACTGAAGCTTTCTTT. The chain recombines TRBV5-1 with TRBJ1-1; 7 bases line up with TRBD1. Germline V gene sequence: CDR1 SGHRS, CDR2 YFSETQ. The CDR3 length is 15 residues. The J segment lost 5 bases and the V segment lost 2 bases, leaving 9 bases of the junction unmatched. Full variable domain (missing parts from reference TRBV5-1 and TRBJ1-1): KAGVTQTPRYLIKTRGQQVTLSCSPISGHRSVSWYQQTPGQGLQFLFEYFSETQRNKGNFPGRFSGRQFSNSRSEMNVSTLELGDSALYLCASSLLTGVETEAFFGQGTRLTVV.